Shown below are 3 T cell receptor beta chains from a single sample sequenced in a study of T cell changes during pregnancy in multiple sclerosis. The method was immunoSEQ multiplex PCR; TCRdb's version includes in-frame clones alone and lacks a portion of them. The table shows just under 80,000 clones, with just under 95% occurring only once. This specimen was peripheral blood, taken in the first trimester of pregnancy. These receptors all stem from a female donor with multiple sclerosis, enrolled in a pregnancy study.

This chain uses TRBV27 with TRBJ2-7, with 8 bases fitting TRBD1. This CDR3 region has 16 residues. CDR1 MNHEY and CDR2 SMNVEV come from the germline V gene (reference sequence). The trim removed 5 bases at V and 5 bases at J, leaving 14 bases unmatched. CDR3 nucleotide sequence: TGTGCCAGCAGTCCCCCCCGGTCGACAGGGGATGACGAGCAGTACTTC. It specifies CASSPPRSTGDDEQYF.

The rearrangement joins TRBV14 to TRBJ1-6; D gene ambiguous. From germline, CDR1 is SGHDN and CDR2 FVKESK. Trimming took 5 bases from V and 13 from J, leaving 15 bases between them. The CDR3 extends over 13 amino acids. CDR3 protein: CASSYPGSGPLHF. Written as DNA, the CDR3 is TGTGCCAGCAGCTACCCCGGGTCCGGTCCCCTCCACTTT.

Of note for this clone: Other DNA variants within this sample encode the same CDR3. The rearrangement joins TRBV6-6 to TRBJ2-4; possibly TRBD2 for D (7 bases). V lost 7 bases, J lost 6 bases, and 19 bases lay in between. CDR3 length: 15 residues. Germline CDR1 is MNHNY and CDR2 is SVGAGI (reference sequence). Here the CDR3 DNA reads TGTGCCAGCACCCGACTCCAGGGGAGGGGAAACATTCAGTACTTC. It encodes CASTRLQGRGNIQYF.